This T cell receptor beta chain came from a study of PD-1 blockade in classical Hodgkin lymphoma. Turning to the study itself: Intravenous delivery of nivolumab at 3 mg/kg to patients occurred every 2 weeks.

With no exception, relapse followed autologous stem cell transplantation in all patients, and brentuximab vedotin exposure varied. Some clones are missing from TCRdb's copy, which holds only in-frame ones; the method was immunoSEQ multiplex PCR. The sample has about 94,000 clones, 75% to 90% seen once. Study findings and constraints: Complete responders started with a diversity level that resembled newly diagnosed patients at baseline. There was a significant rise in CD4+ TCR diversity by C4D1, with no such rise for CD8+.

For this clone: No antigen is known for it.

The V gene lost 2 bases and the J gene lost 1 base, with 6 bases spanning the gap. The CDR3 has 13 residues. Germline V gene sequence: CDR1 MNHEY, CDR2 SMNVEV (reference sequence). This specimen consisted of peripheral blood mononuclear cells (PBMCs), obtained before the second cycle of nivolumab. The rearrangement uses TRBV27 and TRBJ2-7, with a possible D match to TRBD1 (6 bases). This TCR was recovered from a human donor with classical Hodgkin lymphoma. CDR3 loop: CASSLQGSYEQYF. DNA for the CDR3: TGTGCCAGCAGTTTACAGGGGTCCTACGAGCAGTACTTC.